This T cell receptor (beta chain) was sequenced during a study of blood T cell repertoires in COVID-19 (dated by TCRdb to about 2020). Turning to the overall study: Collaborator samples came from the United States, Italy and Spain and covered acute and convalescent phases of COVID-19. Samples were obtained from the ongoing ImmuneRACE study (first 160 participants) and from about 1,300 subjects provided by 6 global collaborators. The material from the prospective study consisted of cDNA or gDNA derived from T cells, B-cell-depleted T cells, or PBMCs. The dataset comprised deeply sampled blood TCRbeta repertoires from subjects exposed to, actively infected with, or recovered from COVID-19. A de-identified subject ID, COVID-19 status, age in years and sex were almost always included in the sample metadata. Where available, HLA class I and class II types were taken from metadata supplied by the sample provider and were not determined by assay-based typing. The repertoires were released in a freely available public database meant as a resource for research on the immune response to SARS-CoV-2. The full study reports these points: The amount of clinical and demographic metadata varied by source and participant and was provided uncurated.

The CDR3 covers 14 residues, taking in both the cysteine and the phenylalanine. Only CDR3 DNA is held: 42 bases, read in frame from base 1. V is pared back by 1 base and J by 0 bases, with 7 bases lying between the germline termini. In the germline V gene, CDR1 corresponds to SGHRS and CDR2 to YFSETQ. The collaborating institutions used their own protocols to collect whole blood in K2EDTA tubes. For TCRbeta analysis, collaborators shipped samples as frozen whole blood, isolated PBMCs, or DNA extracted from either of those sample types. TCRbeta CDR3 regions were amplified from genomic DNA using the immunoSEQ Assay, a bias-controlled multiplex PCR. The published analysis was carried out like this. The number of nucleated cells in each sample was estimated by amplification of reference gene primers within the assay. Sequence reads were collapsed and filtered to measure the absolute abundance of every unique TCRbeta CDR3 rearrangement. Productive Simpson clonality was computed per sample as the square root of Simpson's diversity index over productive rearrangements. Not all clones reach the TCRdb copy of this immuneACCESS table, which keeps in-frame sequences only. Checked studies attribute under half of the gap to unresolved V genes and leave the rest unexplained. The V and J calls and the clone size are those of that table, but D and trimming were determined from the DNA. The sample yields about 20,000 clones; 60% to 85% were counted once. The ten biggest clones cover roughly 56% of the sample.

This clone was seen a single time. Its recognized antigen is unknown. There are no base qualities to consult, and no much larger clone falls within one base. What was sequenced was peripheral blood. This chain joins TRBV5-1 to TRBJ1-1, with an unclear D gene assignment. The TCR comes from a man aged 80 or over with acute or convalescent COVID-19. The sequenced DNA is TGCGCCAGCAGCTTGACAGTCATGAACACTGAAGCTTTCTTT. This translates into CASSLTVMNTEAFF.